A selection of T cell receptor beta chains follows, all from one sample in a study of cytomegalovirus exposure and HLA in healthy donors. TCRdb's copy holds only in-frame clones and misses some; the assay was immunoSEQ multiplex PCR. The sample has roughly 120,000 clones. The sample taken for sequencing was PBMCs. All receptors come from a man younger than 35 in good health and CMV-seronegative. Each CDR3 is given with its conserved first and last residue. A D gene is named only where the DNA matches it firmly.

D,J,V,CDR3,DNA
NA,TRBJ2-2,TRBV6-1,CASGAIGNTGELFF,TGTGCCAGCGGAGCAATCGGGAACACCGGGGAGCTGTTTTTT
NA,TRBJ1-2,TRBV6-1,CASSQGRSNYGYTF,TGTGCCAGCAGTCAGGGGAGAAGTAACTATGGCTACACCTTC
TRBD1,TRBJ2-3,TRBV19,CASGEQGARDTQYF,TGTGCCAGTGGAGAACAGGGGGCGCGAGATACGCAGTATTTT
NA,TRBJ2-3,TRBV5-1,CASSTPLTTGDTQYF,TGCGCCAGCAGCACCCCTTTAACCACGGGGGATACGCAGTATTTT
NA,TRBJ2-2,TRBV7-2,CASRTGVNTGELFF,TGTGCCAGCAGGACGGGAGTGAACACCGGGGAGCTGTTTTTT
NA,TRBJ1-1,TRBV6-1,CASSTLKGNEAFF,TGTGCCAGCAGTACCCTTAAGGGGAATGAAGCTTTCTTT
NA,TRBJ1-2,TRBV30,CAWRRVGSHGYTF,TGTGCCTGGAGGAGGGTTGGGTCTCATGGCTACACCTTC
TRBD1,TRBJ1-5,TRBV6-5,CASQGGSGQPQHF,TGTGCCAGCCAAGGGGGCTCGGGACAGCCCCAGCATTTT
NA,TRBJ1-1,TRBV13,CASSLGEEAAFF,TGTGCCAGCAGCTTAGGGGAAGAGGCGGCTTTCTTT
TRBD1,TRBJ1-1,TRBV7-8,CASSPTGTGNTEAFF,TGTGCCAGCAGCCCGACCGGGACAGGGAACACTGAAGCTTTCTTT
NA,TRBJ2-7,TRBV4-1,CASSQTGRYTYEQYF,TGCGCCAGCAGCCAAACGGGGAGGTACACCTACGAGCAGTACTTC
TRBD1,TRBJ2-1,TRBV7-9,CASSETGRAYNEQFF,TGTGCCAGCAGCGAGACAGGGAGAGCCTACAATGAGCAGTTCTTC
TRBD1,TRBJ1-5,TRBV5-6,CASSLVGAGGLREPQHF,TGTGCCAGCAGCTTGGTGGGGGCAGGGGGCCTGCGGGAGCCCCAGCATTTT
NA,TRBJ1-3,TRBV5-1,CASRVGSYSGNTIYF,TGCGCCAGCCGGGTTGGCAGCTACTCTGGAAACACCATATATTTT